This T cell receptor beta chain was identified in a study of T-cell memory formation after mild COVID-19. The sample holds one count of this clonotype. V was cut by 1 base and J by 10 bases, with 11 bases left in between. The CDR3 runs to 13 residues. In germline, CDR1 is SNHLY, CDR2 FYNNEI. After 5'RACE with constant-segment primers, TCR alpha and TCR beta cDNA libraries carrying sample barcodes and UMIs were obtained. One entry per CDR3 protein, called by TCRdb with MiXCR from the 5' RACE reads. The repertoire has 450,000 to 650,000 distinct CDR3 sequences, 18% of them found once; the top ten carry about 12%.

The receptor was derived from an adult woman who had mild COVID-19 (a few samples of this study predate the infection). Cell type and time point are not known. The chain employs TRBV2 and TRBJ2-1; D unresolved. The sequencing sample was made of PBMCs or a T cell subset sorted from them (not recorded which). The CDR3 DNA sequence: TGTGCCAGCAGTGAAGGAAACGTGGGGGAGCAGTTCTTC. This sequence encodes CASSEGNVGEQFF.